This entry is about one T cell receptor beta chain. The data were produced by immunoSEQ multiplex PCR, yet TCRdb's version contains in-frame clones alone and is incomplete. The table shows 300,000 to 400,000 clones, with more than 75% occurring only once. The sample is drawn from a study of blood T cell repertoires in COVID-19. Study as a whole: Some COVID-19 samples were acute and others convalescent; all came from the United States, Italy and Spain. Sample material is recorded as cDNA or gDNA derived from T cells, B-cell-depleted T cells, or PBMCs.

The clonotype originates from a woman aged 18-29 years who had recovered from COVID-19. Material: peripheral blood.

CDR3 region: CATSDPQAGLTDTQYF. CDR3 nucleotides: TGTGCCACCAGTGACCCTCAGGCCGGCCTCACAGATACGCAGTATTTT. V and J are TRBV24-1 and TRBJ2-3, with no clear D. V was cut by 4 bases and J by 2 bases, with 15 bases left in between. This CDR3 is built from 16 residues. Germline V lookup: CDR1 KGHDR, CDR2 SFDVKD.